Each of the 2 T cell receptor beta chains below was sequenced from the same sample in a study of T-cell memory formation after mild COVID-19. MiXCR was run by TCRdb on the 5' RACE reads, yielding one entry per CDR3 protein. The sample gives around 130,000 distinct CDR3 sequences, 5% to 6.5% of which show up once; approximately 2% is in the top ten. The sample was PBMCs or a T cell subset sorted from them (not recorded which). The receptors stem from an adult woman who had mild COVID-19 (a few samples of this study predate the infection). Cell type and time point are not known.

In this sample, this clonotype turned up a few times. This chain connects TRBV5-1 to TRBJ2-2; D is ambiguous. Trimming took off 0 bases at V and 7 bases at J, with 10 bases between the two ends. There are 14 residues in the CDR3. The germline CDR1 and CDR2 sequences are SGHRS and YFSETQ. The CDR3 spells CASSLVQEIGELFF. CDR3 nucleotide sequence: TGCGCCAGCAGCTTGGTTCAGGAGATCGGGGAGCTGTTTTTT.

This clonotype was counted a few times. V and J are TRBV20-1 and TRBJ2-6, with 14 bases lining up with TRBD2. The trim removed 4 bases at V and 3 bases at J, leaving 2 bases unmatched. Looked up from germline, CDR1 is DFQATT and CDR2 is SNEGSKA (reference sequence). The CDR3 sequence is 16 residues long. CDR3 nucleotide sequence: TGCAGTGCTAAGGGACTAGCGGGAGTTGGGGCCAACGTCCTGACTTTC. It codes for CSAKGLAGVGANVLTF.